This TCR beta chain was recovered during a study of OX40 agonist ivuxolimab in advanced cancers. Study information: Intravenous ivuxolimab was administered to patients every 2 weeks at 0.01 to 10 mg/kg.

The table came from immunoSEQ multiplex PCR; TCRdb's copy has only in-frame clones and leaves some out. The sample shows tens of thousands of clones, about 88% of them seen only once. With regard to this clone: What it binds is unknown.

Germline CDR1 reads MRHNA; CDR2 reads SNTAGT. Trimming took 3 bases from V and 9 from J, leaving 11 bases between them. The CDR3 runs to 13 residues. Overall study results and limits: Some of the nonresponding patients also showed low levels of normalized T-cell clonal expansion. Both CD4+ and CD8+ T cell populations in blood had undergone clonal expansion by week 6 at 0.1 to 3.0 mg/kg. Among the lowest levels of clonal expansion were found in partial responders at 0.1-3.0 mg/kg.

V is TRBV6-4 and J is TRBJ2-2; perhaps TRBD1 as D (5 bases). This TCR came from an adult with an advanced solid tumor such as melanoma, head and neck, liver or kidney cancer. Material: CD4+ or CD8+ T cells sorted from blood, obtained in a trial of the OX40 agonist ivuxolimab. The CDR3 reads CASSDTWGRELFF. The CDR3 nucleotides are TGTGCCAGCAGTGATACGTGGGGCCGGGAGCTGTTTTTT.